This T cell receptor beta chain comes out of a study of vaccination and CD4 T cells after COVID-19. At the Johns Hopkins FTIC core, DNA taken from cultured CD4+ T cells was sequenced by way of the Oncomine TCR Beta short-read assay. TCRdb re-analysed the PCR reads in MiXCR, keeping a single row per CDR3 protein. The data show 9,500 to 15,000 distinct CDR3 sequences, around 48% seen once. Stated treatment: approximately nine-day PBMC culture with coronavirus spike peptide pools or control peptides (ViraFEST assay). This clonotype was found a few times. Antigen: not known. CDR3 length: 12 residues. Looked up from germline, CDR1 is MNHNS and CDR2 is SASEGT. Trimming removed 2 bases from V and 6 bases from J, with 8 bases in between.

Sequencing input: CD4+ T cells from blood, cultured in vitro. This clonotype was sampled from a human donor who had recovered from COVID-19. This chain links TRBV6-1 with TRBJ2-7; no reliable D call. The chain's CDR3 is CASSESVREQYF. CDR3 coding DNA: TGTGCCAGCAGTGAATCAGTGCGCGAGCAGTACTTC.